The sequence of this T cell receptor beta chain was determined in a study of T cell repertoires in cytomegalovirus infection. From the reads, TCRdb called clonotypes with MiXCR, one entry per CDR3 protein. The data hold around 280,000 distinct CDR3 sequences, with roughly an eighth observed a single time. This clonotype was observed a handful of times. V lost 2 bases, J lost 7 bases, and 15 bases lay in between. The CDR3 covers 15 residues. In germline, CDR1 is SGHNT, CDR2 YYREEE (reference sequence). This TCR came from a human donor in good health (CMV status not recorded). Some clones in this sample may be carry-over from other donors' samples. The sample consisted of PBMCs. V usage is TRBV5-4 and J usage is TRBJ2-2; D is possibly TRBD2 (7 bases). The DNA of the CDR3 is TGTGCCAGCAGCTTTGGTGGCGGGGGCAACGGGGAGCTGTTTTTT. Its translation: CASSFGGGGNGELFF.